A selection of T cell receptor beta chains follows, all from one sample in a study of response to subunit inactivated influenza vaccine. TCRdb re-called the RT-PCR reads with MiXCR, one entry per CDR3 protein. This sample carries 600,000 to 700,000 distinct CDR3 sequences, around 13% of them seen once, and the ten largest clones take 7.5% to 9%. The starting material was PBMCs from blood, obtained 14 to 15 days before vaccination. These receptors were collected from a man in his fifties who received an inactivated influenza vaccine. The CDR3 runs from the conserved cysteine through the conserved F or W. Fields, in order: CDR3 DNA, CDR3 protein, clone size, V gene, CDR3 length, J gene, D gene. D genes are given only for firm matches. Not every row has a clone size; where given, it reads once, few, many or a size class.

DNA: TGTGCCAGCAGGAGGCCACAGCTAAGTTACGAGCAGTACTTC
CDR3: CASRRPQLSYEQYF
size: NA
V: TRBV6-2/TRBV6-3
length: 14
J: TRBJ2-7
D: NA

DNA: TGTGCCAGCAGTTCAGCGGTTCAGCTTTACAATGAGCAGTTCTTC
CDR3: CASSSAVQLYNEQFF
size: few
V: TRBV6-2/TRBV6-3
length: 15
J: TRBJ2-1
D: NA

DNA: TGTGCCAGCAGGCGCCGCCTTCGAGAGACCCAGTACTTC
CDR3: CASRRRLRETQYF
size: NA
V: TRBV12-3/TRBV12-4
length: 13
J: TRBJ2-5
D: NA

DNA: TGTGCCAGCACCTACCGGCTAGCTAACACCGGGGAGCTGTTTTTT
CDR3: CASTYRLANTGELFF
size: many
V: TRBV28
length: 15
J: TRBJ2-2
D: NA

DNA: TGTGCCATCAGTGAGAGGCAGGGATCCTACGAGCAGTACTTC
CDR3: CAISERQGSYEQYF
size: NA
V: TRBV10-3
length: 14
J: TRBJ2-7
D: NA

DNA: TGTGCCAGCAGTCAACCCCCGGGACAGGGGGGCCATAGCAATCAGCCCCAGCATTTT
CDR3: CASSQPPGQGGHSNQPQHF
size: few
V: TRBV7-3
length: 19
J: TRBJ1-5
D: TRBD1

DNA: TGTGCCAGCAGTTACTCGGCAGGTTACGAGCAGTACTTC
CDR3: CASSYSAGYEQYF
size: NA
V: TRBV6-2/TRBV6-3
length: 13
J: TRBJ2-7
D: NA

DNA: TGTGCCAGCAGCAGACGGACAGGCACGATTTCCTACGAGCAGTACTTC
CDR3: CASSRRTGTISYEQYF
size: NA
V: TRBV11-2
length: 16
J: TRBJ2-7
D: TRBD1

DNA: TGTGCCAGCAGCTTAACCATCTTGACTGGCCTCCACTTT
CDR3: CASSLTILTGLHF
size: few
V: TRBV7-8
length: 13
J: TRBJ1-6
D: NA

DNA: TGTGCCAGCAGCCAAGATCGGTCAGGTTTCTCTGGGGCCAACGTCCTGACTTTC
CDR3: CASSQDRSGFSGANVLTF
size: few
V: TRBV4-2
length: 18
J: TRBJ2-6
D: NA

DNA: TGCGCCAGCAGCTGGGCGGGGGGGGCCACAGATACGCAGTATTTT
CDR3: CASSWAGGATDTQYF
size: NA
V: TRBV5-1
length: 15
J: TRBJ2-3
D: TRBD2

DNA: TGCAGCGTTGAAGGGGCTCTGGGCACTGAAGCTTTCTTT
CDR3: CSVEGALGTEAFF
size: many
V: TRBV29-1
length: 13
J: TRBJ1-1
D: NA

DNA: TGCAGCGTTGGCGGCTGGGGCCGATCCTACGAGCAGTACTTC
CDR3: CSVGGWGRSYEQYF
size: NA
V: TRBV29-1
length: 14
J: TRBJ2-7
D: NA

DNA: TGCAGTGCTAGAGGGAGTTGGGGTCGGATAGGGCAGTACTTC
CDR3: CSARGSWGRIGQYF
size: NA
V: TRBV20-1
length: 14
J: TRBJ2-7
D: NA

DNA: TGTGCCAGCAGCCAAGAAGAAGAAAGGGCCTCCTACAATGAGCAGTTCTTC
CDR3: CASSQEEERASYNEQFF
size: NA
V: TRBV4-2
length: 17
J: TRBJ2-1
D: NA

DNA: TGTGCCAGCAGCAACCGAGACAGGGTCGGGAACGAGCAGTACTTC
CDR3: CASSNRDRVGNEQYF
size: NA
V: TRBV7-9
length: 15
J: TRBJ2-7
D: TRBD1

DNA: TGTGCCAGCAGTGAGGACACCGGGGAGCTGTTTTTT
CDR3: CASSEDTGELFF
size: many
V: TRBV6-4
length: 12
J: TRBJ2-2
D: NA

DNA: TGCAGCGTCGCAAGGGGGGACAACACCGGGGAGCTGTTTTTT
CDR3: CSVARGDNTGELFF
size: NA
V: TRBV29-1
length: 14
J: TRBJ2-2
D: NA

DNA: TGCAGTGCTCCACGGGACATCGTGCTTGTCAATTCACCCCTCCACTTT
CDR3: CSAPRDIVLVNSPLHF
size: many
V: TRBV20-1
length: 16
J: TRBJ1-6
D: NA